Listed below are T cell receptor beta chains from one sample, sequenced in a study of blood T cell repertoires in COVID-19. Generated by immunoSEQ multiplex PCR, the TCRdb table keeps only in-frame clones and is missing some. There are approximately 300,000 clones in the sample; about nine tenths occur only once, and 4% to 6% lies in the top ten. Sequenced sample: PBMCs or T cells enriched from blood (not recorded which). The receptors stem from a man aged 55 to 70 who had recovered from COVID-19. The CDR3 runs from the conserved cysteine through the conserved F or W.

len	v_gene	j_gene	CDR3aa
16	TRBV7-3	TRBJ1-5	CASSQPRFYSNQPQHF
15	TRBV28	TRBJ2-1	CASSSPGLVYNEQFF
13	TRBV6-5	TRBJ1-1	CASSYSSGAEAFF
14	TRBV19	TRBJ1-5	CASSHRGVNQPQHF
17	TRBV3-1/TRBV3-2	TRBJ1-3	CASSQDHRTYSGNTIYF
11	TRBV27	TRBJ1-2	CASGGGYGYTF
14	TRBV5-8	TRBJ1-5	CASSAGQVNQPQHF
15	TRBV15	TRBJ1-5	CATSNPLGGEQPQHF
13	TRBV20-1	TRBJ2-7	CSASTSAVYEQYF
15	TRBV3-1/TRBV3-2	TRBJ1-6	CASTTLGGSNSPLHF
16	TRBV2	TRBJ2-2	CASSVRGARNTGELFF
14	TRBV3-1/TRBV3-2	TRBJ2-7	CASTRQGVAYEQYF
16	TRBV28	TRBJ2-2	CASSPPTGSPTGELFF
14	TRBV7-9	TRBJ2-6	CASTQGSGANVLTF
13	TRBV11-2	TRBJ2-5	CASSLAQWETQYF
13	TRBV28	TRBJ2-3	CASRRTATDTQYF
10	TRBV20-1	TRBJ2-7	CSASGYEQYF
15	TRBV3-1/TRBV3-2	TRBJ2-3	CASSRLAGAGDTQYF
13	TRBV2	TRBJ1-4	CASNDRGDEKLFF
15	TRBV5-1	TRBJ1-4	CASSPQGATNEKLFF
13	TRBV5-1	TRBJ1-3	CASSWQRTGEVNF
15	TRBV24-1	TRBJ2-5	CATSDPGRVGETQYF
17	TRBV2	TRBJ2-4	CASMIAGGPSAKNIQYF
14	TRBV11-2	TRBJ1-5	CASSLGHSNQPQHF
11	TRBV29-1	TRBJ2-7	CSVGRSVGQYF
16	TRBV7-9	TRBJ1-6	CASSLGAGAYNSPLHF
13	TRBV20-1	TRBJ1-5	CSASGRVNQPQHF
16	TRBV7-2	TRBJ1-5	CASSLQSTGGGQPQHF
14	TRBV30	TRBJ2-7	CAWSVVSIGDEQYF
12	TRBV28	TRBJ1-1	CASSRYRGEAFF
16	TRBV5-1	TRBJ1-3	CASSNSPGQGRNTIYF
13	TRBV2	TRBJ1-5	CASNRDRDQPQHF
15	TRBV19	TRBJ1-5	CASSNPRGQDQPQHF
15	TRBV6-5	TRBJ1-5	CASREQQNSNQPQHF
15	TRBV7-3	TRBJ1-1	CASRSTGGPSTEAFF
16	TRBV6-5	TRBJ2-6	CASSYSIAAGANVLTF
16	TRBV24-1	TRBJ2-7	CATSEAQRTSSYEQYF
14	TRBV9	TRBJ2-7	CASSEGTSSYEQYF
15	TRBV3-1/TRBV3-2	TRBJ2-1	CASRLRDRGVHEQFF
13	TRBV27	TRBJ2-2	CASSLTPRGELFF
17	TRBV5-4	TRBJ1-6	CASSSGQGRSYNSPLHF